This TCR beta chain comes out of a study of early T cells in non-severe SARS-CoV-2 infection. Study findings and constraints: Anti-spike CD8 responses were favored in VDJdb matching, and private and CD4 specificities were missed.

There are 14 residues in the CDR3. Germline V CDR1 and CDR2: SGHAT, FQNNGV. The V and J ends lost 7 bases and 2 bases respectively, with 14 bases between them. This clonotype was counted many times. The antigen remains undetermined. TCRdb itself ran the 5' RACE reads through MiXCR, one entry per CDR3 protein. In the table there are under 35,000 distinct CDR3 sequences, around 7% of which are singletons. V usage is TRBV11-2 and J usage is TRBJ2-5, with a weak D call TRBD1 (5 bases). This TCR was recovered from an adult who was a healthcare worker with PCR-confirmed SARS-CoV-2 infection or an uninfected control (not recorded which). What was sequenced was whole blood. CDR3 region: CASTPSWTQETQYF. In DNA form, the CDR3 reads TGTGCCAGCACGCCTTCCTGGACACAAGAGACCCAGTACTTC.